The 27 T cell receptor beta chains below all came from one sample that was sequenced in a study of T-cell memory formation after mild COVID-19. TCRdb used MiXCR to reprocess the 5' RACE reads, holding one entry per CDR3 protein. The sample carries 300,000 to 350,000 distinct CDR3 sequences, approximately 13% recorded once. What was sequenced was PBMCs or a T cell subset sorted from them (not recorded which). The receptors shown here come from a man between 18 and 29 years old who had mild COVID-19 (a few samples of this study predate the infection). Cell type and time point are not known.

V and J are TRBV20-1 and TRBJ2-7; D is uncertain. The CDR3 loop spans 11 amino acids. V was pared by 3 bases and J by 2 bases, with 5 bases between. Germline V gene lookup returns CDR1 DFQATT and CDR2 SNEGSKA (reference sequence). The CDR3 protein is CSASLTYEQYF. Written as DNA, the CDR3 is TGCAGTGCTAGTTTAACCTACGAGCAGTACTTC.

The chain couples TRBV6-5 to TRBJ1-1; D is unresolved. Per germline, CDR1 MNHEY and CDR2 SVGAGI. CDR3 length equals 13 residues. Trimming stripped 6 bases from V and 4 bases from J, with 12 bases between. CDR3 residues: CASSSLRGTEAFF. The DNA for the CDR3 is TGTGCCAGCAGCAGTCTCCGGGGCACTGAAGCTTTCTTT.

V usage is TRBV28 and J usage is TRBJ2-5, with D hard to call. Germline CDR1 and CDR2: MDHEN and SYDVKM. The CDR3 totals 12 residues. Trimming pared 6 bases from V and 7 bases from J, leaving 12 bases between. The CDR3 here is CASSNIPRTQYF. The CDR3 DNA reads TGTGCCAGCAGCAACATTCCGCGGACCCAGTACTTC.

There are a few counts of this clonotype. CDR3 amino acids: CASSLFSRGVPYNEQFF. The CDR3 DNA reads TGCGCCAGCAGCTTGTTCTCCCGGGGCGTTCCCTACAATGAGCAGTTCTTC. The chain links TRBV5-1 to TRBJ2-1; the D call may be TRBD1 or TRBD2 (5 bases each). Between the trimmed V and J ends, which lost 1 base and 2 bases, there was a span of 16 bases. The CDR3 is 17 residues long. Germline V gene sequence: CDR1 SGHRS, CDR2 YFSETQ.

This clonotype showed up many times. V usage is TRBV5-1 and J usage is TRBJ1-1; 8 positions match TRBD1. This CDR3 contains 14 residues. V was clipped by 1 base and J by 4 bases; unmatched bases: 3. CDR1 is SGHRS, CDR2 YFSETQ, per germline. CDR3 sequence: CASSLSQGATEAFF. Here the CDR3 DNA reads TGCGCCAGCAGCTTGAGTCAGGGGGCCACTGAAGCTTTCTTT.

This rearrangement joins TRBV18 to TRBJ1-5, with D perhaps matching TRBD1 (5 bases). Per the germline V gene, CDR1 is KGHSH and CDR2 is LQKENI. Trimming took off 1 base at V and 1 base at J, with 14 bases between the two ends. The CDR3 runs to 17 residues. CDR3 protein: CASSPRPGIGSNQPQHF. DNA for the CDR3: TGTGCCAGCTCACCACGGCCAGGGATAGGGAGCAATCAGCCCCAGCATTTT.

This clonotype showed up just a few times. The chain uses TRBV6-2 or TRBV6-3 and TRBJ1-5; possibly TRBD1 for D (5 bases). CDR1 and CDR2 (germline): MNHEY, SVGEGT. CDR3 length: 15 amino acids. Trimming took off 0 bases at V and 7 bases at J, with 13 bases between the two ends. CDR3 coding DNA: TGTGCCAGCAGTTACTCCCCAGGGCGAGGACAGCCCCAGCATTTT. Translating it yields CASSYSPGRGQPQHF.

The V call is TRBV20-1, the J call TRBJ1-5; 7 bases agree with TRBD1. The CDR3 length is 15 residues. Germline lookup yields CDR1 DFQATT and CDR2 SNEGSKA (reference sequence). After removal of 1 base from V and 6 bases from J, the junction contained 9 bases not matched to a gene. The CDR3 is CSARGKGAGVQPQHF. For the CDR3, the DNA is TGCAGTGCTAGAGGGAAGGGGGCGGGTGTTCAGCCCCAGCATTTT.

This clonotype occurred a few times. The chain has TRBV7-9 and TRBJ2-3, with TRBD1 matching over 10 bases. Germline V gene sequence: CDR1 SEHNR, CDR2 FQNEAQ (reference sequence). V was clipped by 5 bases and J by 2 bases; unmatched bases: 4. The CDR3 sequence is 15 residues long. The CDR3 reads CASSPGTGVTDTQYF. The CDR3 DNA is TGTGCCAGCAGCCCCGGGACAGGGGTCACAGATACGCAGTATTTT.

This sequence joins TRBV5-1 and TRBJ1-2; D call uncertain. The CDR3 is 13 residues long. V was clipped by 0 bases and J by 5 bases, with 8 bases between them. Looked up from germline, CDR1 is SGHRS and CDR2 is YFSETQ. The CDR3 sequence: CASSLGSDYGYTF. The CDR3 region has the DNA TGCGCCAGCAGCTTGGGTTCGGATTATGGCTACACCTTC.

The sample holds a few counts of this clonotype. The chain uses TRBV6-5 and TRBJ2-7; D may correspond to TRBD1 or TRBD2 (5 bases each). The CDR3 is 17 residues long. Trimming left V 6 bases short and J 0 bases short, with 21 bases between. The germline CDR1 and CDR2 sequences are MNHEY and SVGAGI. CDR3 coding DNA: TGTGCCAGCAGCCGCTACGGGACGGCACAGAGCTCCTACGAGCAGTACTTC. Its translation: CASSRYGTAQSSYEQYF.

The chain carries TRBV10-3 and TRBJ2-1, with D uncertain. The germline CDR1 and CDR2 sequences are ENHRY and SYGVKD. CDR3 length equals 16 residues. V gave up 4 bases and J gave up 3 bases, with 16 bases separating them. CDR3 sequence: CAISVKKRSSYNEQFF. DNA of the CDR3: TGTGCCATCAGTGTGAAGAAGAGATCGAGCTACAATGAGCAGTTCTTC.

The rearrangement links TRBV20-1 to TRBJ2-7; TRBD2 matches at 10 bases. Germline CDR1 DFQATT, CDR2 SNEGSKA (reference sequence). V lost 3 bases, J lost 2 bases, and 1 base stayed unmatched. This CDR3 spans 13 amino acids. CDR3 coding DNA: TGCAGTGCTAGGCTAGCGGGGGCCTACGAGCAGTACTTC. This gives the protein CSARLAGAYEQYF.

This clonotype has only a few counts. V usage is TRBV24-1 and J usage is TRBJ2-3; 12 bases fit TRBD2. This CDR3 has 15 residues. With 5 bases clipped from V and 5 bases from J, the junction kept 4 bases outside the gene matches. The V gene's germline CDR1 is KGHDR and CDR2 SFDVKD. CDR3 sequence: CATSGTSGEEDTQYF. CDR3 DNA: TGTGCCACCAGTGGGACTAGCGGGGAGGAAGATACGCAGTATTTT.

This clonotype was recorded a few times. This chain connects TRBV4-2 to TRBJ1-5; D uncertain. V was clipped by 0 bases and J by 1 base, with 10 bases between them. This CDR3 has 16 amino acids. Germline V gene sequence: CDR1 LGHNA, CDR2 YNFKEQ. The CDR3 here is CASSQEVQASNQPQHF. The CDR3 DNA reads as TGTGCCAGCAGCCAAGAAGTGCAGGCAAGCAATCAGCCCCAGCATTTT.

In this sample, this clonotype turned up many times. The chain uses TRBV10-3 and TRBJ2-3, with TRBD1 matching 9 bases. Germline trimming cut 2 bases from V and 5 bases from J; bases unmatched to any gene: 5. CDR3 size: 15 residues. From germline, CDR1 is ENHRY and CDR2 SYGVKD. CDR3 DNA sequence: TGTGCCATCAGTGAGGAGGGACAGGGAAAAGATACGCAGTATTTT. It codes for CAISEEGQGKDTQYF.

This clonotype was seen at least ten times. The chain carries TRBV7-9 and TRBJ2-7; 8 bases are shared with TRBD1. The V segment lost 6 bases and the J segment 0 bases; nucleotides outside the gene matches: 4. Germline V gene lookup returns CDR1 SEHNR and CDR2 FQNEAQ (reference sequence). The CDR3 covers 14 residues. CDR3 residues: CASRSRGPSYEQYF. DNA of the CDR3: TGTGCCAGCAGGTCCAGGGGGCCCTCCTACGAGCAGTACTTC.

This clonotype was counted only a few times. This rearrangement joins TRBV27 to TRBJ2-7; D gene unclear. V lost 3 bases and J 1 base, leaving 7 bases between the germline ends. CDR3 size: 13 residues. Germline loops: CDR1 MNHEY, CDR2 SMNVEV (reference sequence). CDR3 sequence reads: CASSFGPSYEQYV. CDR3 bases: TGTGCCAGCAGTTTTGGCCCGTCCTACGAGCAGTACGTC.

In its sample, this clonotype was seen a few times. The V call is TRBV5-1, the J call TRBJ1-3, with 10 bases aligning to TRBD1. The junction had 4 bases not matched to a gene; V was cut back by 0 bases and J by 1 base. Germline V CDR1 and CDR2: SGHRS, YFSETQ. This CDR3 contains 17 residues. CDR3 region: CASSLDPGQGSGNTIYF. DNA of the CDR3: TGCGCCAGCAGCTTGGACCCGGGACAGGGGTCTGGAAACACCATATATTTT.

The rearrangement links TRBV5-1 to TRBJ2-2; 9 positions agree with TRBD1. Germline V gene lookup returns CDR1 SGHRS and CDR2 YFSETQ. This CDR3 has 16 amino acids. J lost 4 bases, V lost 4 bases, and 8 bases had no gene match. For the CDR3, the DNA is TGCGCCAGCAGCCCTCCGGGACAGGGTTTCACCGGGGAGCTGTTTTTT. It translates to CASSPPGQGFTGELFF. The full variable domain, with the rest looked up from reference TRBV5-1 and TRBJ2-2, is KAGVTQTPRYLIKTRGQQVTLSCSPISGHRSVSWYQQTPGQGLQFLFEYFSETQRNKGNFPGRFSGRQFSNSRSEMNVSTLELGDSALYLCASSPPGQGFTGELFFGEGSRLTVL.

The chain has TRBV28 and TRBJ2-7; D may be TRBD1 or TRBD2 (5 bases each). Between the trimmed V and J ends, which lost 5 bases and 0 bases, there was a span of 11 bases. The length of the CDR3 is 14 residues. The V gene's germline CDR1 is MDHEN and CDR2 SYDVKM. The CDR3 loop reads CASSRDPSSYEQYV. The CDR3 nucleotides are TGTGCCAGCAGTCGGGACCCCAGCTCCTACGAGCAGTACGTC.

J is TRBJ1-1 and V is TRBV18; D call uncertain. Trimming left V 2 bases short and J 1 base short, with 5 bases between. The germline CDR1 and CDR2 sequences are KGHSH and LQKENI. The CDR3 covers 13 residues. The CDR3, as DNA: TGTGCCAGCTCACCATCTGGGAACACTGAAGCTTTCTTT. It yields the protein CASSPSGNTEAFF.

The genes are TRBV10-3 and TRBJ1-1; tentatively, D is TRBD1 (6 bases). This CDR3 comprises 13 residues. V lost 7 bases and J lost 1, with 10 bases in between. Germline values: CDR1 ENHRY, CDR2 SYGVKD. Here the CDR3 DNA reads TGTGCCATCAAGGCCAGGGGGAACACTGAAGCTTTCTTT. The encoded protein is CAIKARGNTEAFF.

This clonotype was seen only a few times. This chain connects TRBV10-2 to TRBJ1-1, with D unresolved. The CDR3 has 12 residues. Germline V CDR1 and CDR2: WSHSY, SAAADI. Trimming shortened V by 6 bases and J by 4 bases, and 9 bases separated the two germline ends. The CDR3 DNA follows: TGCGCCAGCAGGGAACAAGCCACTGAAGCTTTCTTT. Protein product: CASREQATEAFF.

This chain connects TRBV9 to TRBJ2-7; TRBD1 matches at 10 bases. The CDR3 length is 15 residues. After removal of 4 bases from V and 2 bases from J, the junction contained 6 bases not matched to a gene. The germline CDR1 and CDR2 sequences are SGDLS and YYNGEE. CDR3 residues: CASSPDRGSPYEQYF. The CDR3 DNA follows: TGTGCCAGCAGCCCGGACAGGGGGTCACCCTACGAGCAGTACTTC.

The V call is TRBV4-3, the J call TRBJ1-1, with D unclear. Germline values: CDR1 LGHNA, CDR2 YSLEER. Trimming took off 0 bases at V and 4 bases at J, with 12 bases between the two ends. The CDR3 runs 15 residues. CDR3 DNA: TGCGCCAGCAGCCAAGATTCTAAGGGTGCCACTGAAGCTTTCTTT. Amino acid sequence: CASSQDSKGATEAFF.

The V gene is TRBV20-1, the J gene TRBJ2-4; D is tentatively TRBD1 or TRBD2 (6 bases each). The length of the CDR3 is 14 residues. Germline CDR1 reads DFQATT; CDR2 reads SNEGSKA (reference sequence). The CDR3: CRSGGGIAKNIQYF. For the CDR3, the DNA is TGCAGGTCCGGAGGGGGAATAGCCAAAAACATTCAGTACTTC.